This record concerns one T cell receptor (beta chain) sequence. Measured with immunoSEQ multiplex PCR; TCRdb has only the in-frame clones, and not every one. The sample contains just over 200,000 clones, around three quarters of which appear only once. This sample is drawn from a study of blood T cell repertoires in COVID-19. Across the study: The United States, Italy and Spain were the sources of the acute and convalescent COVID-19 samples.

V gave up 4 bases and J gave up 7 bases, with 17 bases separating them. Germline V gene lookup returns CDR1 SGHRS and CDR2 YFSETQ. The CDR3 loop spans 15 amino acids. The sequencing sample was made of peripheral blood. This TCR was recovered from a woman in her sixties or seventies with acute or convalescent COVID-19. The V gene is TRBV5-1, the J gene TRBJ1-4; weak D call: TRBD1 (6 bases). The CDR3 sequence is CASSRTGQNAEKLFF. The DNA for the CDR3 is TGCGCCAGCAGCCGGACCGGACAGAACGCTGAAAAACTGTTTTTT. Together with reference TRBV5-1 and TRBJ1-4, the CDR3 gives the full variable domain: KAGVTQTPRYLIKTRGQQVTLSCSPISGHRSVSWYQQTPGQGLQFLFEYFSETQRNKGNFPGRFSGRQFSNSRSEMNVSTLELGDSALYLCASSRTGQNAEKLFFGSGTQLSVL.